The T cell receptor beta chain under discussion was sequenced for a study of blood T cell repertoires in COVID-19. For the study at large: Sites in the United States, Italy and Spain provided acute and convalescent COVID-19 samples. T cells, B-cell-depleted T cells, or PBMCs provided the cDNA or gDNA that served as material.

Original handling: How many nucleated cells were present was estimated from reference gene primer amplification. Sequencing used immunoSEQ multiplex PCR; TCRdb keeps in-frame clones, though not all of them. The DNA was the basis for D and trimming; V, J and clone size are from that table. The table lists about 350,000 clones, about 93% of them singletons. CDR1 GTSNPN and CDR2 SVGIG come from the germline V gene (reference sequence). The CDR3 consists of 12 residues. Trimming pared 3 bases from V and 12 bases from J, leaving 17 bases between. This TCR was sampled from a woman under 30 who had recovered from COVID-19. The chain uses TRBV30 and TRBJ1-1; D not resolved. Sequenced: peripheral blood. For the CDR3, the DNA is TGTGCCTGGAGCGATACTTGGCAGGTAACTTTCTTT. This encodes CAWSDTWQVTFF.